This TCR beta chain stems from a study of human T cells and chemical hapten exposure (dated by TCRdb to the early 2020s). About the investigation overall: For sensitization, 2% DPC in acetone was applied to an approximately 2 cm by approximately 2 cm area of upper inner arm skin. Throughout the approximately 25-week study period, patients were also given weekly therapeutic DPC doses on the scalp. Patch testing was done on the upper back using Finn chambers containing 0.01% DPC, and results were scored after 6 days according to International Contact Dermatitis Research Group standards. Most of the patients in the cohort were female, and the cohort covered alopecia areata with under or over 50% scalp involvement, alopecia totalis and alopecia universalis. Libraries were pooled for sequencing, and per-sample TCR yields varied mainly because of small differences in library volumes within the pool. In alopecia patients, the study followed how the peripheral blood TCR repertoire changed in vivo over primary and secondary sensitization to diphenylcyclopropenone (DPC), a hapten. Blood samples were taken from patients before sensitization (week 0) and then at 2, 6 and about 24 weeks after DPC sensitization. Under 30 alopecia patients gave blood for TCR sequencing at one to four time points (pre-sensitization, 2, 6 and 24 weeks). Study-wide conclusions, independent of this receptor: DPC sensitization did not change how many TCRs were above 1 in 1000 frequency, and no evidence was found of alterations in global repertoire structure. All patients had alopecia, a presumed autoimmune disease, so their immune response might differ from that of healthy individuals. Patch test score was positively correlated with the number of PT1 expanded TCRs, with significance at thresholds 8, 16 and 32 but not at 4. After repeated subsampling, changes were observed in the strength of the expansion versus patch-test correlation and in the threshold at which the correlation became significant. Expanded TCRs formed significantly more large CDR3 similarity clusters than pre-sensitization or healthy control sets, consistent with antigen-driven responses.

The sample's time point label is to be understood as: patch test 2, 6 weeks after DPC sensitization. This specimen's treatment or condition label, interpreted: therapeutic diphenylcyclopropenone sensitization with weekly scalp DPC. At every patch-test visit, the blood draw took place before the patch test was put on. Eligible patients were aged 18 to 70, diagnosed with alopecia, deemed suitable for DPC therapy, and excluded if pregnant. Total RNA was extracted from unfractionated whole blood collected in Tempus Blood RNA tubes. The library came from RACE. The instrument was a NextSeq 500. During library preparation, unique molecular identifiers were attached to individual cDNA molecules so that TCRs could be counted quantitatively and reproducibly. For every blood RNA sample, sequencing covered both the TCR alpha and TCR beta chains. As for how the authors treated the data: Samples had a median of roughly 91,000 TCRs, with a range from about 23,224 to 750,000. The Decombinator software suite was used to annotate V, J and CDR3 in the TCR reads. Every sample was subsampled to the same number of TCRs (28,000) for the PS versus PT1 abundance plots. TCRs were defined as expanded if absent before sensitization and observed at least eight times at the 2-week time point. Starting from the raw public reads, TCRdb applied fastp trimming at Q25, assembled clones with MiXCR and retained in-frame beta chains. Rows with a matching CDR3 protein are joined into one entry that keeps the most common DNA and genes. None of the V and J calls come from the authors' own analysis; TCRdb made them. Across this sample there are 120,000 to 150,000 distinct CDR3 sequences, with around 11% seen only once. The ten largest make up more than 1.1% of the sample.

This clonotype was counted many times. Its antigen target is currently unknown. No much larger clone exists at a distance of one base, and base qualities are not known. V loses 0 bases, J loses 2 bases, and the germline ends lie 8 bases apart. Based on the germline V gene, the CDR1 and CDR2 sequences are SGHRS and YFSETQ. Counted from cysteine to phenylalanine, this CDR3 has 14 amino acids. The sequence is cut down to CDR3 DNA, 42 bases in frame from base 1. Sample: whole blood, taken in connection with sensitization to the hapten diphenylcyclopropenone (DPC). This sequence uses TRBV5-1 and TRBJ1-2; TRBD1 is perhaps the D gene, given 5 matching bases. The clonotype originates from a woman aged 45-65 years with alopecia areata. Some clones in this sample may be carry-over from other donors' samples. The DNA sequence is TGCGCCAGCAGCTTGGCACAGGTCAACTATGGCTACACCTTC. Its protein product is CASSLAQVNYGYTF. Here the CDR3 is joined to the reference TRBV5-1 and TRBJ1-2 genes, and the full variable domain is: KAGVTQTPRYLIKTRGQQVTLSCSPISGHRSVSWYQQTPGQGLQFLFEYFSETQRNKGNFPGRFSGRQFSNSRSEMNVSTLELGDSALYLCASSLAQVNYGYTFGSGTRLTVV.